These 23 T cell receptor beta chains were sequenced from one sample in a study of Graves' ophthalmopathy and Graves' hyperthyroidism. The authors amplified TCR beta CDR3 regions from RNA transcripts. In the first round, RT-PCR was carried out with HTBI primers, and a multiplex PCR formed the second round. TCRdb re-derived calls from the multiplex PCR reads in MiXCR, one entry per CDR3 protein. This table has 210,000 or so distinct CDR3 sequences, 25% to 30% appearing once. The specimen was peripheral blood. The receptors derive from a man aged 50 or older with Graves' ophthalmopathy.

This clonotype has ten or more counts. The gene calls are TRBV7-8 and TRBJ2-7; the match to TRBD1 covers 7 bases. The CDR3 totals 16 residues. V lost 0 bases, J lost 0 bases, and 5 bases stayed unmatched. Germline CDR1 is SGHVS and CDR2 is FQNEAQ. The CDR3 nucleotides read TGTGCCAGCAGCTTAGCCCGGGACAGCTTCTCCTACGAGCAGTACTTC. This gives the protein CASSLARDSFSYEQYF.

The chain carries TRBV12-3 or TRBV12-4 and TRBJ1-1; 7 nucleotides line up with TRBD1. The CDR3 sequence is 15 residues long. The V segment lost 4 bases and the J segment 2 bases; nucleotides outside the gene matches: 7. The CDR3 reads CASSSGQALNTEAFF. The CDR3 DNA follows: TGTGCCAGCAGTTCCGGACAGGCATTAAACACTGAAGCTTTCTTT.

The sample holds many counts of this clonotype. This chain links TRBV28 with TRBJ2-7, with 10 bases aligning to TRBD2. The CDR3 contains 16 residues. CDR1 is MDHEN, CDR2 SYDVKM, per germline. V gave up 5 bases and J gave up 3 bases; unmatched junction bases: 10. CDR3 protein: CASSPDSSGRGYEQYF. CDR3 DNA sequence: TGTGCCAGCAGTCCGGACTCTAGCGGGAGAGGCTACGAGCAGTACTTC.

This clonotype was found many times. The rearrangement joins TRBV20-1 to TRBJ1-1, with D maybe TRBD1 (5 bases). CDR1 is DFQATT, CDR2 SNEGSKA, per germline (reference sequence). The length of the CDR3 is 12 residues. Trimming stripped 5 bases from V and 1 base from J, with 8 bases between. The chain's CDR3 is CSAPRGNTEAFF. In DNA, the CDR3 is TGCAGTGCTCCAAGGGGGAACACTGAAGCTTTCTTT.

This clonotype was recorded many times. The chain is built from TRBV4-1 and TRBJ2-2; 11 bases are shared with TRBD1. The V gene's germline CDR1 is MGHRA and CDR2 YSYEKL. The CDR3 has 16 residues. J gave up 7 bases and V 1 base, and 5 bases lay outside the gene matches. The CDR3: CASSQGTGGASGELFF. The CDR3 nucleotides are TGCGCCAGCAGCCAAGGGACAGGGGGCGCGAGCGGGGAGCTGTTTTTT.

Many counts were recorded for this clonotype. This chain uses TRBV7-9 with TRBJ2-7, with 9 bases identical to TRBD1. The V segment lost 3 bases and the J segment 3 bases; nucleotides outside the gene matches: 3. This CDR3 is 14 amino acids long. Germline V gene lookup returns CDR1 SEHNR and CDR2 FQNEAQ (reference sequence). The CDR3 coding sequence is TGTGCCAGCAGCTTGACAGGGGGATTCTACGAGCAGTACTTC. The encoded protein is CASSLTGGFYEQYF.

This clonotype occurred many times. The rearrangement links TRBV20-1 to TRBJ2-5; 9 bases agree with TRBD1. V lost 1 base, J lost 4 bases, and 7 bases stayed unmatched. The CDR3 consists of 15 residues. The V gene's germline CDR1 is DFQATT and CDR2 SNEGSKA (reference sequence). Here the CDR3 reads CSARVPTGGAETQYF. Here the CDR3 DNA reads TGCAGTGCTAGAGTCCCTACAGGGGGCGCAGAGACCCAGTACTTC.

This clonotype was recorded many times. This rearrangement joins TRBV5-1 to TRBJ2-2; a weak D match, TRBD2 (6 bases). CDR1 and CDR2 from the germline V gene are SGHRS and YFSETQ. The CDR3 spans 15 residues. V lost 5 bases and J lost 5, with 16 bases in between. The CDR3 DNA reads as TGCGCCAGCAGGGTCGGGACTGACGTTACCGGGGAGCTGTTTTTT. It yields the protein CASRVGTDVTGELFF.

Remarks on this clonotype: Just one base apart from a much larger clone, this may be a read error. CDR3 coding DNA: TGTGCCAGCTCAAGCGGACGACCTGAAACTTTCTTT. Translation: CASSSGRPETFF. The chain links TRBV18 to TRBJ1-1, with no clear D. Germline V lookup: CDR1 KGHSH, CDR2 LQKENI. The CDR3 sequence is 12 residues long. The full variable domain, in which reference TRBV18 and TRBJ1-1 provide the parts outside the CDR3, is NAGVMQNPRHLVRRRGQEARLRCSPMKGHSHVYWYRQLPEEGLKFMVYLQKENIIDESGMPKERFSAEFPKEGPSILRIQQVVRGDSAAYFCASSSGRPETFFGQGTRLTVV.

The V gene is TRBV12-5, the J gene TRBJ2-7; 8 nucleotides line up with TRBD1. After removal of 6 bases from V and 4 bases from J, the junction contained 8 bases not matched to a gene. The CDR3 is made up of 14 amino acids. Germline CDR1 reads LGHNT; CDR2 reads FRNRAP. This chain's CDR3 is CASGSGTGLYEQYF. CDR3 in DNA: TGTGCTAGTGGCTCCGGGACAGGCCTTTACGAGCAGTACTTC.

The V gene is TRBV12-3 or TRBV12-4, the J gene TRBJ2-4, with D maybe TRBD1 (6 bases). This CDR3 has 15 residues. V dropped 5 bases and J dropped 7 bases, with 18 bases sitting between them. CDR3 sequence: CASSVEAGVENIQYF. CDR3 nucleotides: TGTGCCAGCAGTGTAGAAGCAGGGGTCGAGAACATTCAGTACTTC.

This clonotype has a count of ten or more. This sequence joins TRBV6-5 and TRBJ1-1; TRBD1 matches 8 bases. CDR1 and CDR2 (germline): MNHEY, SVGAGI. The CDR3 contains 14 residues. The junction had 10 bases not matched to a gene; V was cut back by 6 bases and J by 7 bases. Here the CDR3 DNA reads TGTGCCAGCAGACAGGGGGTGGCCGGGGTTGAAGCTTTCTTT. This gives the protein CASRQGVAGVEAFF.

This clonotype was counted many times. J is TRBJ2-7 and V is TRBV7-9; 7 bases map to TRBD2. The ends lost 0 bases at V and 5 bases at J; junction bases unmatched: 4. The CDR3 consists of 14 residues. The V gene's germline CDR1 is SEHNR and CDR2 FQNEAQ (reference sequence). The CDR3 spells CASSLAGTIHEQYF. CDR3 coding DNA: TGTGCCAGCAGCTTAGCTGGGACTATACACGAGCAGTACTTC.

This clonotype was observed at least ten times. This rearrangement joins TRBV7-3 to TRBJ2-4, with D perhaps TRBD1 (5 bases). Germline-derived CDR1 and CDR2 are SGHTA and FQGTGA. This CDR3 has 14 amino acids. Trimming removed 2 bases at V and 13 bases at J, with 18 bases between. The CDR3 here is CASSLDRGSGIQYF. The CDR3 coding sequence is TGTGCCAGCAGCTTAGATAGGGGATCAGGCATCCAGTACTTC.

The genes are TRBV29-1 and TRBJ2-7, with 11 bases that match TRBD2. This CDR3 region has 13 residues. Germline CDR1 and CDR2: SQVTM and ANQGSEA. V was clipped by 4 bases and J by 6 bases; unmatched bases: 5. The CDR3 sequence: CSVGIAGGGEQYF. CDR3 DNA sequence: TGCAGCGTTGGGATAGCGGGAGGGGGCGAGCAGTACTTC.

This clonotype was counted ten times or more. This chain uses TRBV6-5 with TRBJ1-2, with a tentative D call TRBD1 (5 bases). Germline V gene lookup returns CDR1 MNHEY and CDR2 SVGAGI. The V and J ends lost 4 bases and 4 bases respectively, with 16 bases between them. CDR3 size: 15 residues. The CDR3 DNA reads TGTGCCAGCAGTTCTCCAGGGATCCTTGGCTATGGCTACACCTTC. The encoded protein is CASSSPGILGYGYTF.

At least ten counts were recorded for this clonotype. The chain is built from TRBV18 and TRBJ1-1; D is ambiguous. The V gene's germline CDR1 is KGHSH and CDR2 LQKENI. The CDR3 runs 17 residues. V lost 2 bases and J lost 0, with 16 bases in between. CDR3 loop: CASSPLGVGRMNTEAFF. The CDR3 nucleotides read TGTGCCAGCTCACCATTGGGTGTAGGCAGGATGAACACTGAAGCTTTCTTT.

This clonotype was observed many times. V and J are TRBV4-3 and TRBJ1-6, with D uncertain. The germline V gene encodes CDR1 LGHNA and CDR2 YSLEER. CDR3 length: 15 residues. The V gene lost 1 base and the J gene lost 11 bases, with 15 bases spanning the gap. Here the CDR3 DNA reads TGCGCCAGCAGCCAAGTGTTGCACGGGTACGCACCCCTCCACTTT. Translating it yields CASSQVLHGYAPLHF.

This clonotype came up many times. This chain joins TRBV12-3 or TRBV12-4 and TRBJ2-7; D remains unclear. The CDR3 spans 11 residues. Trimming took 5 bases from V and 5 from J, leaving 7 bases between them. CDR3 DNA sequence: TGTGCCAGCAGTGCCTACAACGAGCAGTACTTC. Translating gives CASSAYNEQYF.

At least ten counts were recorded for this clonotype. The chain joins TRBV2 to TRBJ2-7; a possible D gene is TRBD1 (6 bases). The CDR3 has 13 amino acids. Germline V gives CDR1 SNHLY, CDR2 FYNNEI. The V gene lost 4 bases and the J gene lost 3 bases, with 10 bases spanning the gap. CDR3 protein: CASSVARGYEQYF. The CDR3, as DNA: TGTGCCAGCAGTGTTGCCAGGGGCTACGAGCAGTACTTC.

This clonotype was seen at least ten times. An end of the junction differs from the germline gene, which may be a read error. This chain uses TRBV20-1 with TRBJ2-2, with a possible D match to TRBD2 (6 bases). In germline, CDR1 is DFQATT, CDR2 SNEGSKA (reference sequence). CDR3 size: 12 residues. CDR3 nucleotide sequence: TGCAGTGCTAGAGATCAACCCGGGGGGCTGTTTTTT. Translated: CSARDQPGGLFF.

The table lists this clonotype with many counts. The rearrangement uses TRBV19 and TRBJ1-5, with TRBD1 matching 7 bases. The germline V gene has CDR1 LNHDA and CDR2 SQIVND (reference sequence). The CDR3 sequence is 14 residues long. J was trimmed by 3 bases and V by 4 bases; bases with no gene match: 3. CDR3 residues: CASSTGQFNQPQHF. As DNA, the CDR3 is TGTGCCAGTAGTACGGGACAGTTCAATCAGCCCCAGCATTTT.

This clonotype showed up many times. The chain combines TRBV12-5 with TRBJ2-5; 10 nucleotides agree with TRBD2. The CDR3 spans 16 residues. Germline loops: CDR1 LGHNT, CDR2 FRNRAP. The ends lost 1 base at V and 5 bases at J; junction bases unmatched: 7. The CDR3 here is CASGLGAGGPAETQYF. CDR3 coding DNA: TGTGCTAGTGGTTTGGGAGCGGGAGGGCCTGCGGAGACCCAGTACTTC.